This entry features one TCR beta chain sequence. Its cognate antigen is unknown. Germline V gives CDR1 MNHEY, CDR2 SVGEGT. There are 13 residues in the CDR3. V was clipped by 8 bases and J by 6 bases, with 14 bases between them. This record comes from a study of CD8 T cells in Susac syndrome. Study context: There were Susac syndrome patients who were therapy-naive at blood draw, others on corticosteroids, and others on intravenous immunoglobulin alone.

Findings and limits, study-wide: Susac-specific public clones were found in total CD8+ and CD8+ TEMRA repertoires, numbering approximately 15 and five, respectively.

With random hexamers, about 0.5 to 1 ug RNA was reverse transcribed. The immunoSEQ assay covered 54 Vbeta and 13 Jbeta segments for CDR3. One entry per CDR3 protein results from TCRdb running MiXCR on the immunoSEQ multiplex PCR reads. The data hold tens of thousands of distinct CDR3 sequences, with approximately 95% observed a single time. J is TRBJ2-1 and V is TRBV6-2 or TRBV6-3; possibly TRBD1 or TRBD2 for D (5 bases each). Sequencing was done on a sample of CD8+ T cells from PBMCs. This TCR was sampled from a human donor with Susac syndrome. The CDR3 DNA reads TGTGCCAGCGGGCAGGGAGCTATCAATGAGCAGTTCTTC. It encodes CASGQGAINEQFF.